This is a list of T cell receptor beta chains from one sample in a study of blood T cell repertoires in COVID-19. TCRdb keeps only in-frame clones here, not all; method: immunoSEQ multiplex PCR. Among 250,000 to 350,000 clones listed, about 90% were seen once. Sequenced: peripheral blood. These receptors were obtained from a woman aged 45-59 years who had recovered from COVID-19. CDR3s include the opening cysteine and the closing phenylalanine or tryptophan. The D gene is left open where the match is weak. Clone size is shown for a subset of rows, as once, few, many or a class of expanded clone.

V gene: TRBV6-6; D gene: TRBD1; clone size: NA; J gene: TRBJ1-5; CDR3 protein: CASSSGQGASNQPQHF; CDR3 DNA: TGTGCCAGCAGTTCCGGACAGGGGGCCAGCAATCAGCCCCAGCATTTT
V gene: TRBV6-5; D gene: TRBD1; clone size: NA; J gene: TRBJ1-2; CDR3 protein: CASSPDRDYGYTF; CDR3 DNA: TGTGCCAGCAGTCCGGACAGGGACTATGGCTACACCTTC
V gene: TRBV3-1/TRBV3-2; D gene: TRBD1; clone size: NA; J gene: TRBJ1-2; CDR3 protein: CASSQLGQGARGYTF; CDR3 DNA: TGTGCCAGCAGCCAATTGGGACAGGGGGCTAGGGGCTACACCTTC
V gene: TRBV5-6; D gene: NA; clone size: NA; J gene: TRBJ1-1; CDR3 protein: CASSNRDTLPTEAFF; CDR3 DNA: TGTGCCAGCAGCAACCGGGACACCCTGCCTACTGAAGCTTTCTTT
V gene: TRBV12-3/TRBV12-4; D gene: TRBD2; clone size: NA; J gene: TRBJ2-7; CDR3 protein: CASSRGDEQYF; CDR3 DNA: TGTGCCAGCAGTCGGGGGGATGAGCAGTACTTC
V gene: TRBV6-5; D gene: NA; clone size: NA; J gene: TRBJ2-3; CDR3 protein: CASSAKDTQYF; CDR3 DNA: TGTGCCAGCAGCGCGAAAGATACGCAGTATTTT
V gene: TRBV18; D gene: NA; clone size: NA; J gene: TRBJ1-1; CDR3 protein: CASSPLGRTEAFF; CDR3 DNA: TGTGCCAGCTCACCACTGGGGAGGACTGAAGCTTTCTTT
V gene: TRBV5-6; D gene: NA; clone size: NA; J gene: TRBJ2-3; CDR3 protein: CASSSPTDTQYF; CDR3 DNA: TGTGCCAGCAGCTCCCCAACAGATACGCAGTATTTT
V gene: TRBV6-1; D gene: TRBD1; clone size: NA; J gene: TRBJ2-4; CDR3 protein: CASSSLLDRADIQYF; CDR3 DNA: TGTGCCAGCAGTTCACTATTGGACAGGGCTGACATTCAGTACTTC
V gene: TRBV7-7; D gene: TRBD2; clone size: NA; J gene: TRBJ2-3; CDR3 protein: CASSRDYTDTQYF; CDR3 DNA: TGTGCTAGCAGCCGGGACTACACAGATACGCAGTATTTT
V gene: TRBV29-1; D gene: TRBD1; clone size: NA; J gene: TRBJ1-1; CDR3 protein: CSTAGTGGTNTEAFF; CDR3 DNA: TGCAGCACAGCCGGGACAGGAGGTACGAACACTGAAGCTTTCTTT
V gene: TRBV6-5; D gene: TRBD1; clone size: NA; J gene: TRBJ1-2; CDR3 protein: CASRRQGAIYGYTF; CDR3 DNA: TGTGCCAGCCGTAGACAGGGGGCGATCTATGGCTACACCTTC
V gene: TRBV6-2/TRBV6-3; D gene: NA; clone size: NA; J gene: TRBJ2-3; CDR3 protein: CASSYSKQGPDTQYF; CDR3 DNA: TGTGCCAGCAGTTACTCGAAACAGGGCCCAGATACGCAGTATTTT
V gene: TRBV5-1; D gene: NA; clone size: NA; J gene: TRBJ1-1; CDR3 protein: CASSLVPTSAGLGTEAFF; CDR3 DNA: TGCGCCAGCAGCTTGGTACCCACGTCTGCGGGGCTGGGCACTGAAGCTTTCTTT
V gene: TRBV5-1; D gene: NA; clone size: NA; J gene: TRBJ1-1; CDR3 protein: CASSLDGGTEAFF; CDR3 DNA: TGCGCCAGCAGCTTGGACGGGGGCACTGAAGCTTTCTTT
V gene: TRBV4-3; D gene: TRBD2; clone size: NA; J gene: TRBJ2-2; CDR3 protein: CASSHGLALGHGELFF; CDR3 DNA: TGCGCCAGCAGCCATGGACTAGCGCTGGGGCACGGGGAGCTGTTTTTT
V gene: TRBV5-1; D gene: TRBD1; clone size: NA; J gene: TRBJ2-7; CDR3 protein: CASSFLLGGTGAYEQYF; CDR3 DNA: TGCGCCAGCAGCTTTCTCCTGGGTGGGACAGGGGCATACGAGCAGTACTTC
V gene: TRBV24-1; D gene: NA; clone size: NA; J gene: TRBJ1-1; CDR3 protein: CATGSGKGTTEAFF; CDR3 DNA: TGTGCCACCGGGTCAGGGAAGGGTACCACTGAAGCTTTCTTT
V gene: TRBV6-5; D gene: NA; clone size: NA; J gene: TRBJ2-2; CDR3 protein: CASNIQGPSTLFF; CDR3 DNA: TGTGCCAGCAACATACAGGGCCCCTCGACCCTGTTTTTT
V gene: TRBV28; D gene: TRBD2; clone size: few; J gene: TRBJ2-7; CDR3 protein: CASSLVGGSWQSYEQYF; CDR3 DNA: TGTGCCAGCAGTTTAGTCGGCGGGAGTTGGCAGTCCTACGAGCAGTACTTC
V gene: TRBV30; D gene: TRBD2; clone size: NA; J gene: TRBJ2-1; CDR3 protein: CAWSARHERERGEQFF; CDR3 DNA: TGTGCCTGGAGTGCCCGTCACGAGCGGGAGAGAGGTGAGCAGTTCTTC
V gene: TRBV5-1; D gene: NA; clone size: NA; J gene: TRBJ2-7; CDR3 protein: CASSRGHLPRYEQYF; CDR3 DNA: TGCGCCAGCAGTAGGGGTCACTTACCTCGCTACGAGCAGTACTTC
V gene: TRBV6-2/TRBV6-3; D gene: TRBD2; clone size: NA; J gene: TRBJ2-2; CDR3 protein: CASSPGRGIYTGELFF; CDR3 DNA: TGTGCCAGCAGCCCCGGGAGGGGGATTTACACCGGGGAGCTGTTTTTT
V gene: TRBV7-9; D gene: TRBD2; clone size: once; J gene: TRBJ2-1; CDR3 protein: CASSFGRIPSGYNEQFF; CDR3 DNA: TGTGCCAGCAGCTTCGGGAGGATACCTTCGGGATACAATGAGCAGTTCTTC
V gene: TRBV6-5; D gene: NA; clone size: NA; J gene: TRBJ1-2; CDR3 protein: CASSYSRETGYTF; CDR3 DNA: TGTGCCAGCAGTTACTCGAGGGAAACTGGCTACACCTTC
V gene: TRBV9; D gene: NA; clone size: NA; J gene: TRBJ1-4; CDR3 protein: CASSVEVGGRTNEKLFF; CDR3 DNA: TGTGCCAGCAGCGTAGAGGTAGGGGGAAGAACTAATGAAAAACTGTTTTTT
V gene: TRBV30; D gene: NA; clone size: NA; J gene: TRBJ1-1; CDR3 protein: CAWSVRGQTEAFF; CDR3 DNA: TGTGCCTGGAGTGTCCGGGGACAAACTGAAGCTTTCTTT
V gene: TRBV25-1; D gene: TRBD1; clone size: NA; J gene: TRBJ2-7; CDR3 protein: CASSPPDRAIHEQYF; CDR3 DNA: TGTGCCAGCAGTCCCCCAGACAGGGCGATCCACGAGCAGTACTTC
V gene: TRBV5-1; D gene: NA; clone size: NA; J gene: TRBJ2-2; CDR3 protein: CASSLPGFTGELFF; CDR3 DNA: TGCGCCAGCAGCTTGCCGGGGTTTACCGGGGAGCTGTTTTTT
V gene: TRBV18; D gene: NA; clone size: NA; J gene: TRBJ2-2; CDR3 protein: CASSSTDTGELFF; CDR3 DNA: TGTGCCAGCTCATCAACGGACACCGGGGAGCTGTTTTTT
V gene: TRBV25-1; D gene: NA; clone size: NA; J gene: TRBJ1-2; CDR3 protein: CASSNLGGGRIGYTF; CDR3 DNA: TGTGCCAGCAGTAATTTGGGAGGGGGGCGCATCGGCTACACCTTC
V gene: TRBV11-3; D gene: TRBD1; clone size: NA; J gene: TRBJ2-2; CDR3 protein: CASSPQAQGAGGELFF; CDR3 DNA: TGTGCCAGCAGCCCCCAAGCACAGGGGGCAGGCGGGGAGCTGTTTTTT
V gene: TRBV5-1; D gene: TRBD1; clone size: few; J gene: TRBJ2-2; CDR3 protein: CASSFLTGMTGELFF; CDR3 DNA: TGCGCCAGCAGCTTCCTGACAGGGATGACCGGGGAGCTGTTTTTT
V gene: TRBV21-1; D gene: NA; clone size: NA; J gene: TRBJ2-7; CDR3 protein: CASSLSGLPRDEQYF; CDR3 DNA: TGTGCCAGCAGCCTAAGCGGTCTCCCTAGGGACGAGCAGTACTTC
V gene: TRBV5-1; D gene: TRBD1; clone size: NA; J gene: TRBJ1-1; CDR3 protein: CASSLRQGSAEAFF; CDR3 DNA: TGCGCCAGCAGCTTAAGACAGGGTAGCGCTGAAGCTTTCTTT
V gene: TRBV13; D gene: TRBD1; clone size: once; J gene: TRBJ1-1; CDR3 protein: CASSARTGPIPEAFF; CDR3 DNA: TGTGCCAGCAGCGCCCGGACAGGGCCAATCCCTGAAGCTTTCTTT
V gene: TRBV4-3; D gene: TRBD1; clone size: NA; J gene: TRBJ2-7; CDR3 protein: CASSLGQGSSYEQYF; CDR3 DNA: TGCGCCAGCAGCTTAGGACAGGGAAGCTCCTACGAGCAGTACTTC
V gene: TRBV7-2; D gene: TRBD2; clone size: NA; J gene: TRBJ2-7; CDR3 protein: CASSPGLGYEQYF; CDR3 DNA: TGTGCCAGCAGCCCCGGACTAGGCTACGAGCAGTACTTC
V gene: TRBV5-4; D gene: NA; clone size: NA; J gene: TRBJ2-1; CDR3 protein: CASSPGGGNEQFF; CDR3 DNA: TGTGCCAGCAGCCCGGGTGGGGGGAATGAGCAGTTCTTC
V gene: TRBV27; D gene: TRBD1; clone size: NA; J gene: TRBJ1-1; CDR3 protein: CASSYRGYTEAFF; CDR3 DNA: TGTGCCAGCAGTTACAGGGGTTACACTGAAGCTTTCTTT
V gene: TRBV5-8; D gene: TRBD1; clone size: NA; J gene: TRBJ2-3; CDR3 protein: CASRLTAGGAYTQYF; CDR3 DNA: TGTGCCAGCAGGCTAACCGCAGGGGGCGCTTATACGCAGTATTTT
V gene: TRBV7-9; D gene: NA; clone size: NA; J gene: TRBJ2-3; CDR3 protein: CASSPLVTQYF; CDR3 DNA: TGTGCCAGCAGCCCCCTAGTTACGCAGTATTTT
V gene: TRBV5-4; D gene: TRBD1; clone size: NA; J gene: TRBJ1-2; CDR3 protein: CASSRGQGRDGYTF; CDR3 DNA: TGTGCCAGCAGCCGGGGACAGGGGAGGGACGGCTACACCTTC
V gene: TRBV4-3; D gene: NA; clone size: NA; J gene: TRBJ2-7; CDR3 protein: CASSPHKAAGTYEQYF; CDR3 DNA: TGCGCCAGCAGCCCTCACAAGGCAGCGGGCACCTACGAGCAGTACTTC
V gene: TRBV5-1; D gene: TRBD2; clone size: NA; J gene: TRBJ2-3; CDR3 protein: CASSPPAGGADTQYF; CDR3 DNA: TGCGCCAGCAGCCCTCCAGCGGGGGGCGCAGATACGCAGTATTTT
V gene: TRBV28; D gene: TRBD1; clone size: NA; J gene: TRBJ1-2; CDR3 protein: CASSSGGQGYTF; CDR3 DNA: TGTGCCAGCAGTTCAGGGGGCCAGGGCTACACCTTC
V gene: TRBV5-1; D gene: TRBD2; clone size: NA; J gene: TRBJ2-3; CDR3 protein: CASSLLAGGKDTQYF; CDR3 DNA: TGCGCCAGCAGCTTGCTAGCGGGGGGGAAAGATACGCAGTATTTT
V gene: TRBV7-3; D gene: NA; clone size: few; J gene: TRBJ2-2; CDR3 protein: CASSLVVSGELFF; CDR3 DNA: TGTGCCAGCAGCTTAGTTGTCTCCGGGGAGCTGTTTTTT
V gene: TRBV3-1/TRBV3-2; D gene: NA; clone size: NA; J gene: TRBJ1-6; CDR3 protein: CASSPTYNSPLHF; CDR3 DNA: TGTGCCAGCAGCCCCACCTATAATTCACCCCTCCACTTT
V gene: TRBV11-1; D gene: NA; clone size: NA; J gene: TRBJ2-5; CDR3 protein: CASSFWGRNQETQYF; CDR3 DNA: TGTGCCAGCAGCTTTTGGGGGAGGAATCAAGAGACCCAGTACTTC
V gene: TRBV6-2/TRBV6-3; D gene: TRBD1; clone size: NA; J gene: TRBJ1-3; CDR3 protein: CASSYSRTGAGNTIYF; CDR3 DNA: TGTGCCAGCAGTTACTCGAGAACAGGGGCTGGAAACACCATATATTTT
V gene: TRBV6-6; D gene: TRBD2; clone size: NA; J gene: TRBJ2-5; CDR3 protein: CAANPGLAGKETQYF; CDR3 DNA: TGTGCCGCAAACCCTGGACTAGCGGGAAAAGAGACCCAGTACTTC
V gene: TRBV6-5; D gene: TRBD1; clone size: NA; J gene: TRBJ2-1; CDR3 protein: CASRPGQGGQFF; CDR3 DNA: TGTGCCAGCAGGCCGGGACAGGGCGGGCAGTTCTTC
V gene: TRBV12-3/TRBV12-4; D gene: TRBD1; clone size: NA; J gene: TRBJ1-1; CDR3 protein: CASSRQGWTEAFF; CDR3 DNA: TGTGCCAGCAGCCGACAGGGGTGGACTGAAGCTTTCTTT
V gene: TRBV6-5; D gene: NA; clone size: NA; J gene: TRBJ1-5; CDR3 protein: CASRGSKGRNQPQHF; CDR3 DNA: TGTGCCAGCAGAGGGTCTAAGGGGAGGAATCAGCCCCAGCATTTT